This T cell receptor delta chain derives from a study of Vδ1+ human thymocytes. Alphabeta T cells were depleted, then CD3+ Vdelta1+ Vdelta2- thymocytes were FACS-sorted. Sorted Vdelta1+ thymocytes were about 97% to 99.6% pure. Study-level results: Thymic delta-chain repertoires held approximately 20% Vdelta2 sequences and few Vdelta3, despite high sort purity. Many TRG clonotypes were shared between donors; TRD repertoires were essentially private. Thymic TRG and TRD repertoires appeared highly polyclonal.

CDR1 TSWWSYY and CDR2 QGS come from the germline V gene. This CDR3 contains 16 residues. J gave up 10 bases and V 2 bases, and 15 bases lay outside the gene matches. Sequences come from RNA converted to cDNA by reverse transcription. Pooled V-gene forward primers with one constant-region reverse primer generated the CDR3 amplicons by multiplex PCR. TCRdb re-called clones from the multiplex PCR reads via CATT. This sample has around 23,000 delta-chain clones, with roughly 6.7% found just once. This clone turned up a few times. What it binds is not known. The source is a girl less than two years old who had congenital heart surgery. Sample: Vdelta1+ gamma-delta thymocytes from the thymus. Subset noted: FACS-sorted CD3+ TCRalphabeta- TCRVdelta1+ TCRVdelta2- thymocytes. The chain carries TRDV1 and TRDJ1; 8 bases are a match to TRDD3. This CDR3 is CALGENHSSWDTPLIF. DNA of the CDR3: TGTGCTCTTGGGGAAAACCATTCCTCGTGGGATACGCCACTCATCTTT.